Presented here are 9 T cell receptor beta chains from one specimen sequenced in a study of response to subunit inactivated influenza vaccine. Each CDR3 protein gets one entry after TCRdb re-called the RT-PCR reads with MiXCR. The top ten hold approximately 10% of the sample, which has more than 700,000 distinct CDR3 sequences, approximately 21% seen once. The sample in question was PBMCs from blood, obtained around 5 days after vaccination. These receptor sequences come from a man aged 45 to 65 who received an inactivated influenza vaccine.

The rearrangement links TRBV11-2 to TRBJ2-1; perhaps TRBD2 as D (6 bases). Germline loops: CDR1 SGHAT, CDR2 FQNNGV. V was shortened by 0 bases and J by 13 bases, with 16 bases between the two germline ends. The CDR3 is 14 amino acids. The CDR3 is CASSLEIGGSSQFF. Here the CDR3 DNA reads TGTGCCAGCAGCTTAGAAATCGGGGGTTCATCTCAGTTCTTC.

This clonotype was detected only a few times. The chain is built from TRBV20-1 and TRBJ2-1, with TRBD1 matching 7 bases. This CDR3 contains 13 residues. Germline assignment: CDR1 DFQATT and CDR2 SNEGSKA (reference sequence). Unmatched junction bases numbered 9, after V lost 6 bases and J lost 7 bases. DNA of the CDR3: TGCAGTGCGCCTCCACAGGGGCGGAATGAGCAGTTCTTC. Its protein is CSAPPQGRNEQFF.

The chain is built from TRBV12-5 and TRBJ2-1; D call uncertain. V was clipped by 0 bases and J by 8 bases, with 5 bases between them. Germline CDR1 reads LGHNT; CDR2 reads FRNRAP. The CDR3 totals 12 residues. CDR3 loop: CASGLVSYEQFF. The CDR3 DNA is TGTGCTAGTGGTTTGGTAAGCTATGAGCAGTTCTTC.

The CDR3 bases are TGTGCCAGCAGACCTCAGGGGTCCCTTAGCAATCAGCCCCAGCATTTT. Its translation is CASRPQGSLSNQPQHF. The genes are TRBV27 and TRBJ1-5; TRBD1 might be the D (6 bases). Trimming pared 6 bases from V and 0 bases from J, leaving 15 bases between. The germline V gene encodes CDR1 MNHEY and CDR2 SMNVEV (reference sequence). This CDR3 has 16 amino acids.

This clonotype appeared many times. CDR3 in amino acids: CSAQTSGTDTQYF. Here the CDR3 DNA reads TGCAGTGCTCAAACTAGCGGCACAGATACGCAGTATTTT. The chain couples TRBV20-1 to TRBJ2-3; 7 bases fit TRBD2. This CDR3 region has 13 residues. J was trimmed by 1 base and V by 5 bases; bases with no gene match: 3. Germline values: CDR1 DFQATT, CDR2 SNEGSKA (reference sequence).

The chain uses TRBV2 and TRBJ2-1; 10 bases are a match to TRBD2. V trimming: 1 base; J trimming: 6 bases; junction bases outside the gene matches: 6. Germline V CDR1 and CDR2: SNHLY, FYNNEI. The CDR3 consists of 16 residues. CDR3 loop: CASSEDGSGRGNEQFF. The CDR3 bases are TGTGCCAGCAGTGAAGATGGGAGCGGGAGGGGCAATGAGCAGTTCTTC.

The chain uses TRBV7-9 and TRBJ1-2; D possibly corresponds to TRBD1 (5 bases). Germline V gene lookup returns CDR1 SEHNR and CDR2 FQNEAQ (reference sequence). The CDR3 loop spans 17 amino acids. Trimming cost V 2 bases and J 3 bases, with 19 bases left between them. CDR3 coding DNA: TGTGCCAGCAGCTTACGACTGCCGAGGGGCCCGGACTATGGCTACACCTTC. It specifies CASSLRLPRGPDYGYTF.

This chain uses TRBV12-3 or TRBV12-4 with TRBJ2-5; the match to TRBD1 covers 7 bases. V was clipped by 4 bases and J by 6 bases; unmatched bases: 2. The length of the CDR3 is 12 residues. CDR3 residues: CASSSTGKTQYF. CDR3 in DNA: TGTGCCAGCAGTTCGACAGGGAAGACCCAGTACTTC.

The gene calls are TRBV5-1 and TRBJ2-7, with 7 nucleotides matching TRBD1. CDR1 is SGHRS, CDR2 YFSETQ, per germline. The V and J ends lost 3 bases and 2 bases, in that order; junction bases with no gene match: 11. The CDR3 has 16 amino acids. The CDR3 bases are TGCGCCAGCAGCTGGATGACAGGGATTGGAACCTACGAGCAGTACTTC. Amino acids: CASSWMTGIGTYEQYF.